These 19 T cell receptor beta chains came from one sample sequenced in a study of blood T cell repertoires in COVID-19. The method was immunoSEQ multiplex PCR; TCRdb's version includes in-frame clones alone and lacks a portion of them. The sample lists under 500,000 clones; roughly nine tenths were seen once. The specimen was PBMCs or T cells enriched from blood (not recorded which). These receptors originate from a woman between 18 and 30 years old with acute COVID-19.

V gene TRBV15 combines with J gene TRBJ1-6; D is perhaps TRBD1 (5 bases). This CDR3 contains 17 residues. V lost 3 bases and J lost 0, with 12 bases in between. Germline CDR1 is LNHNV and CDR2 is YYDKDF (reference sequence). The CDR3, as DNA: TGTGCCACCAGCAGCCGACCCGGGGGCTCCTATAATTCACCCCTCCACTTT. Translation gives CATSSRPGGSYNSPLHF.

The genes are TRBV3-1 (or the pseudogene TRBV3-2) and TRBJ2-3, with a possible D match to TRBD2 (5 bases). This CDR3 has 17 amino acids. Trimming took off 0 bases at V and 6 bases at J, with 19 bases between the two ends. The germline CDR1 and CDR2 sequences are LGHDT and YNNKEL (reference sequence). The CDR3 bases are TGTGCCAGCAGCCAAGAGGGCTCGGGATCCTTTGGGGATACGCAGTATTTT. Encoded protein: CASSQEGSGSFGDTQYF.

The chain links TRBV7-9 to TRBJ2-3, with D unclear. The CDR3 sequence is 13 residues long. Germline CDR1 is SEHNR and CDR2 is FQNEAQ (reference sequence). V lost 7 bases, J lost 1 base, and 9 bases lay in between. The CDR3 reads CASTFSGTDTQYF. The DNA of the CDR3 is TGTGCCAGCACCTTCTCGGGCACAGATACGCAGTATTTT.

The chain employs TRBV11-2 and TRBJ1-2, with 8 bases matching TRBD1. This CDR3 contains 17 residues. The germline CDR1 and CDR2 sequences are SGHAT and FQNNGV. The ends lost 3 bases at V and 1 base at J; junction bases unmatched: 10. This chain's CDR3 is CASSFGQGRGHNYGYTF. The CDR3 DNA reads as TGTGCCAGCAGCTTCGGACAGGGTAGGGGACATAACTATGGCTACACCTTC.

The genes are TRBV7-9 and TRBJ2-7, with TRBD2 matching 8 bases. The V gene end was trimmed by 4 bases and the J gene end by 1 base; junction bases not matched to a gene: 6. Germline CDR1 is SEHNR and CDR2 is FQNEAQ (reference sequence). There are 15 residues in the CDR3. The CDR3 spells CASSSSGRGSYEQYF. Here the CDR3 DNA reads TGTGCCAGCAGCTCGAGCGGGAGAGGGTCCTACGAGCAGTACTTC.

The gene calls are TRBV11-2 and TRBJ2-5; 10 bases map to TRBD1. This CDR3 has 17 amino acids. Germline V gives CDR1 SGHAT, CDR2 FQNNGV. With 4 bases clipped from V and 5 bases from J, the junction kept 13 bases outside the gene matches. The CDR3 is CASSSSDRGRVRETQYF. The CDR3 coding sequence is TGTGCCAGCAGCTCGAGTGACAGGGGGCGAGTAAGGGAGACCCAGTACTTC.

This chain joins TRBV19 and TRBJ2-5; maybe TRBD1 (5 bases). The CDR3 loop spans 14 amino acids. V lost 3 bases and J 4 bases, leaving 12 bases between the germline ends. CDR1 LNHDA and CDR2 SQIVND come from the germline V gene (reference sequence). CDR3 sequence: CASSMSGRGETQYF. CDR3 bases: TGTGCCAGTAGTATGTCAGGGCGCGGAGAGACCCAGTACTTC.

The chain links TRBV4-1 to TRBJ2-7, with TRBD1 as a possible D gene (5 bases). This CDR3 contains 16 residues. Germline V gives CDR1 MGHRA, CDR2 YSYEKL. V lost 2 bases and J 0 bases, leaving 14 bases between the germline ends. Written as DNA, the CDR3 is TGCGCCAGCAGCCAAAGCATGACAGCGTTCTCCTACGAGCAGTACTTC. Translation: CASSQSMTAFSYEQYF.

This chain links TRBV15 with TRBJ2-7; TRBD1 matches at 7 bases. J gave up 0 bases and V 1 base, and 3 bases lay outside the gene matches. CDR1 and CDR2 from the germline V gene are LNHNV and YYDKDF (reference sequence). The CDR3 is 15 amino acids. DNA for the CDR3: TGTGCCACCAGCAGAGGGGACAGCCACTCCTACGAGCAGTACTTC. Translation: CATSRGDSHSYEQYF.

The V and J genes are TRBV7-2 and TRBJ2-5, with TRBD2 identical over 7 bases. The CDR3 runs to 16 residues. Germline V gene data show CDR1 as SGHTA and CDR2 as FQGNSA. The junction had 10 bases not matched to a gene; V was cut back by 2 bases and J by 4 bases. The CDR3 nucleotides read TGTGCCAGCAGCTTAAATTTCCGGTCGGGGGGAGAGACCCAGTACTTC. Protein sequence: CASSLNFRSGGETQYF.

This chain uses TRBV3-1 (or the pseudogene TRBV3-2) with TRBJ1-2; TRBD1 might be the D (6 bases). The CDR3 sequence is 14 residues long. With 0 bases removed from V and 3 bases from J, the gap between germline ends came to 8 bases. The germline V gene has CDR1 LGHDT and CDR2 YNNKEL (reference sequence). The CDR3 sequence is CASSQDDRYYGYTF. CDR3 in DNA: TGTGCCAGCAGCCAAGATGACAGGTACTATGGCTACACCTTC.

The V gene is TRBV10-2, the J gene TRBJ2-5, with D possibly matching TRBD1 (7 bases). V was trimmed by 6 bases and J by 2 bases, leaving 19 bases between them. CDR1 and CDR2 from the germline V gene are WSHSY and SAAADI. CDR3 length equals 16 residues. CDR3 residues: CASSPSTGRLQETQYF. The CDR3 DNA is TGCGCCAGCAGCCCCTCGACAGGGAGGCTGCAAGAGACCCAGTACTTC.

This chain uses TRBV6-2 or TRBV6-3 with TRBJ1-2, with D unclear. Germline V gives CDR1 MNHEY, CDR2 SVGEGT. The V end was cut by 7 bases, the J end by 5 bases, with 17 bases between. The CDR3 totals 14 residues. CDR3 sequence (DNA): TGTGCCAGCACCCCGGGCCTTAAGACATATGGCTACACCTTC. Amino acids: CASTPGLKTYGYTF.

The chain joins TRBV28 to TRBJ2-3; TRBD2 matches 8 bases. V shed 5 bases and J 5 bases; nucleotides not matched to a gene: 9. The CDR3 totals 15 residues. CDR1 MDHEN and CDR2 SYDVKM come from the germline V gene. CDR3 residues: CASSSREGLGDTQYF. CDR3 bases: TGTGCCAGCAGTAGCCGGGAGGGCCTAGGAGATACGCAGTATTTT.

The V and J genes are TRBV5-1 and TRBJ2-7; D may be TRBD1 (6 bases). Germline CDR1 is SGHRS and CDR2 is YFSETQ. V dropped 0 bases and J dropped 3 bases, with 10 bases sitting between them. This CDR3 spans 14 amino acids. In DNA, the CDR3 is TGCGCCAGCAGCTTGGAGGACAGAGACTACGAGCAGTACTTC. Amino acid sequence: CASSLEDRDYEQYF.

The chain combines TRBV11-2 with TRBJ1-4; the D gene is possibly TRBD1 (6 bases). The ends were cut back, 5 bases at V and 8 bases at J, with 21 bases in the middle. This CDR3 spans 16 amino acids. The germline gives CDR1 SGHAT, CDR2 FQNNGV. Here the CDR3 reads CASSKSLGTQGEKLFF. Here the CDR3 DNA reads TGTGCCAGCAGCAAGTCCCTCGGCACTCAGGGGGAAAAACTGTTTTTT.

This clone was seen a handful of times. This chain uses TRBV28 with TRBJ2-7, with D possibly TRBD2 on 6 matching bases. V lost 6 bases and J lost 6, with 18 bases in between. The CDR3 loop spans 14 amino acids. Germline CDR1 MDHEN, CDR2 SYDVKM. The CDR3 DNA follows: TGTGCCAGCAGATTAAGCGGGCCCCATGGCGAGCAGTACTTC. Encoded protein: CASRLSGPHGEQYF. Full variable domain (remainder filled in from reference TRBV28 and TRBJ2-7): DVKVTQSSRYLVKRTGEKVFLECVQDMDHENMFWYRQDPGLGLRLIYFSYDVKMKEKGDIPEGYSVSREKKERFSLILESASTNQTSMYLCASRLSGPHGEQYFGPGTRLTVT.

Points on this clone: The identical CDR3 is also encoded by other nucleotide sequences in the sample. The rearrangement links TRBV28 to TRBJ2-7, with no clear D. The germline V gene has CDR1 MDHEN and CDR2 SYDVKM. The V gene lost 3 bases and the J gene lost 3 bases, with 6 bases spanning the gap. There are 12 residues in the CDR3. The CDR3 sequence: CASSLYSYEQYF. The CDR3 DNA is TGTGCCAGCAGTTTGTACAGCTACGAGCAGTACTTC.

This clone was counted once. The chain uses TRBV30 and TRBJ2-5; TRBD1 aligns across 9 bases. Per the germline V gene, CDR1 is GTSNPN and CDR2 is SVGIG (reference sequence). V was clipped by 2 bases and J by 7 bases; unmatched bases: 8. This CDR3 spans 14 amino acids. The CDR3: CAWSTDRGRRTQYF. The CDR3 DNA is TGTGCCTGGAGTACGGACAGGGGTAGAAGGACCCAGTACTTC. Full variable domain (outside the CDR3, taken from reference TRBV30 and TRBJ2-5): SQTIHQWPATLVQPVGSPLSLECTVEGTSNPNLYWYRQAAGRGLQLLFYSVGIGQISSEVPQNLSASRPQDRQFILSSKKLLLSDSGFYLCAWSTDRGRRTQYFGPGTRLLVL.